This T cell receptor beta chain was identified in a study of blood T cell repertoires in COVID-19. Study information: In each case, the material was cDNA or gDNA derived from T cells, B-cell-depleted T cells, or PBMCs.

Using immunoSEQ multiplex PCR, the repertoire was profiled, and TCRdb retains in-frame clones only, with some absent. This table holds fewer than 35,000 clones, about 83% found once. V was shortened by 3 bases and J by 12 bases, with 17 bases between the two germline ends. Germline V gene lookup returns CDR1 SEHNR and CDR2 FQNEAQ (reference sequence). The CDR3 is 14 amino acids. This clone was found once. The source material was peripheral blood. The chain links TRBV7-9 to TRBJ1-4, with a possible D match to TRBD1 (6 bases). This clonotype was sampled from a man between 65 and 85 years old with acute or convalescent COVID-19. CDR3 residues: CASSLPREGVELFF. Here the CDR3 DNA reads TGTGCCAGCAGCTTGCCAAGGGAGGGGGTGGAACTGTTTTTT. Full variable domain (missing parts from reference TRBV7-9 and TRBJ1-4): DTGVSQNPRHKITKRGQNVTFRCDPISEHNRLYWYRQTLGQGPEFLTYFQNEAQLEKSRLLSDRFSAERPKGSFSTLEIQRTEQGDSAMYLCASSLPREGVELFFGSGTQLSVL.